The 23 T cell receptor beta chains below come from one sample, sequenced in a study of blood T cell repertoires in COVID-19. Libraries were prepared by immunoSEQ multiplex PCR; TCRdb keeps only in-frame clonotypes and omits some of them. The sample has tens of thousands of clones; about 74% are singletons. Sample: peripheral blood. These receptors all come from an elderly woman with acute or convalescent COVID-19.

This chain links TRBV10-3 with TRBJ1-6; TRBD1 might be the D (6 bases). Trimming took off 0 bases at V and 2 bases at J, with 11 bases between the two ends. CDR3 length: 17 residues. Looked up from germline, CDR1 is ENHRY and CDR2 is SYGVKD. The CDR3 region has the DNA TGTGCCATCAGTGAGTCAGGCAGGGGAGCCTATAATTCACCCCTCCACTTT. Translated: CAISESGRGAYNSPLHF.

The V and J genes are TRBV30 and TRBJ1-3; 7 bases match TRBD1. Germline V CDR1 and CDR2: GTSNPN, SVGIG (reference sequence). There are 15 residues in the CDR3. V was pared by 3 bases and J by 0 bases, with 5 bases of the junction left unmatched. CDR3 nucleotides: TGTGCCTGGAGGCCAGGGGGAGCCTCTGGAAACACCATATATTTT. Protein sequence: CAWRPGGASGNTIYF.

This clone is a singleton in its sample. The chain combines TRBV10-3 with TRBJ2-1, with TRBD2 matching 11 bases. CDR1 is ENHRY and CDR2 is SYGVKD in the germline V gene. J was trimmed by 6 bases and V by 1 base; bases with no gene match: 5. There are 16 residues in the CDR3. The CDR3 bases are TGTGCCATCAGTGAGTTTACTAGCGGGAGAGGCAATGAGCAGTTCTTC. It encodes CAISEFTSGRGNEQFF.

The chain links TRBV27 to TRBJ1-1, with D maybe TRBD1 (5 bases). Germline V gene sequence: CDR1 MNHEY, CDR2 SMNVEV (reference sequence). CDR3 length: 14 residues. V lost 3 bases and J lost 3, with 11 bases in between. CDR3 in amino acids: CASSFSRADTEAFF. The CDR3 nucleotides are TGTGCCAGCAGTTTTTCCAGGGCGGACACTGAAGCTTTCTTT.

This chain connects TRBV29-1 to TRBJ2-3, with D possibly TRBD1 on 6 matching bases. The germline V gene encodes CDR1 SQVTM and CDR2 ANQGSEA. The germline V and J ends were trimmed by 4 bases and 11 bases, with 13 bases remaining between them. There are 11 residues in the CDR3. CDR3 amino acids: CSVGDMMLQYF. Here the CDR3 DNA reads TGCAGCGTTGGGGACATGATGTTGCAGTATTTT.

This clone was counted between two and nine times. V gene TRBV4-3 combines with J gene TRBJ1-1; D may be TRBD1 (5 bases). Trimming took 0 bases from V and 1 from J, leaving 15 bases between them. The germline V gene has CDR1 LGHNA and CDR2 YSLEER. The length of the CDR3 is 17 residues. The CDR3 nucleotides read TGCGCCAGCAGCCAAGATCGGGACTCTGAAGAGAACACTGAAGCTTTCTTT. Protein sequence: CASSQDRDSEENTEAFF.

The V call is TRBV7-3, the J call TRBJ2-7; TRBD1 might be the D (6 bases). This CDR3 is built from 15 residues. CDR1 is SGHTA, CDR2 FQGTGA, per germline. Deletions cut 4 bases from V and 0 bases from J, with 13 bases between. The CDR3 coding sequence is TGTGCCAGCAGCTCTACAGGGAGTCCCTCCTACGAGCAGTACTTC. Its protein is CASSSTGSPSYEQYF.

This clone was detected a few times. The gene calls are TRBV7-2 and TRBJ1-5; D gene unclear. CDR1 and CDR2 (germline): SGHTA, FQGNSA. This CDR3 has 17 amino acids. The ends were cut back, 1 base at V and 1 base at J, with 14 bases in the middle. CDR3 in DNA: TGTGCCAGCAGCTTAGATCCTTACAGTCTAAGCAATCAGCCCCAGCATTTT. Translating gives CASSLDPYSLSNQPQHF. The whole variable domain, remainder taken from reference TRBV7-2 and TRBJ1-5, is GAGVSQSPSNKVTEKGKDVELRCDPISGHTALYWYRQSLGQGLEFLIYFQGNSAPDKSGLPSDRFSAERTGGSVSTLTIQRTQQEDSAVYLCASSLDPYSLSNQPQHFGDGTRLSIL.

V is TRBV5-1 and J is TRBJ2-7; 8 bases are shared with TRBD1. Germline V gene data show CDR1 as SGHRS and CDR2 as YFSETQ. CDR3 length: 16 amino acids. V shed 4 bases, J shed 6 bases, and the junction held 15 bases outside the gene matches. The CDR3 loop reads CASSPLTQGASSEQYF. As DNA, the CDR3 is TGCGCCAGCAGCCCACTAACTCAGGGGGCTAGCTCCGAGCAGTACTTC. The full variable domain, with the rest looked up from reference TRBV5-1 and TRBJ2-7, is KAGVTQTPRYLIKTRGQQVTLSCSPISGHRSVSWYQQTPGQGLQFLFEYFSETQRNKGNFPGRFSGRQFSNSRSEMNVSTLELGDSALYLCASSPLTQGASSEQYFGPGTRLTVT.

The rearrangement joins TRBV27 to TRBJ2-1; possible D gene TRBD2, 6 bases. V lost 6 bases, J lost 0 bases, and 18 bases lay in between. This CDR3 spans 17 amino acids. Germline CDR1 is MNHEY and CDR2 is SMNVEV (reference sequence). CDR3 amino acids: CASSLGLRESSYNEQFF. In nucleotides, the CDR3 is TGTGCCAGCAGCCTGGGACTTCGGGAGAGCTCCTACAATGAGCAGTTCTTC.

The V call is TRBV7-2, the J call TRBJ2-3; 10 bases are shared with TRBD1. The CDR3 contains 14 residues. V lost 4 bases, J lost 3 bases, and 1 base stayed unmatched. Germline V lookup: CDR1 SGHTA, CDR2 FQGNSA. In DNA form, the CDR3 reads TGTGCCAGCAGCTCGGGACAGGGGACAGATACGCAGTATTTT. It codes for CASSSGQGTDTQYF.

The V and J genes are TRBV11-2 and TRBJ2-1; D remains ambiguous. Trimming left V 1 base short and J 9 bases short, with 10 bases between. The CDR3 is made up of 13 amino acids. Per germline, CDR1 SGHAT and CDR2 FQNNGV. The CDR3 region has the DNA TGTGCCAGCAGCTTAGCCAGGTCCGGTGAGCAGTTCTTC. Protein product: CASSLARSGEQFF. Filled out from reference TRBV11-2 and TRBJ2-1, the complete variable domain reads EAGVAQSPRYKIIEKRQSVAFWCNPISGHATLYWYQQILGQGPKLLIQFQNNGVVDDSQLPKDRFSAERLKGVDSTLKIQPAKLEDSAVYLCASSLARSGEQFFGPGTRLTVL.

The J gene is TRBJ2-1, the V gene TRBV4-3; TRBD1 matches at 8 bases. Per germline, CDR1 LGHNA and CDR2 YSLEER. V trimming: 4 bases; J trimming: 5 bases; junction bases outside the gene matches: 1. The CDR3 covers 13 residues. The CDR3, as DNA: TGCGCCAGCAGCCGGGACAGGCACAATGAGCAGTTCTTC. Protein: CASSRDRHNEQFF.

This sequence joins TRBV19 and TRBJ2-5; D may be TRBD2 (6 bases). Germline CDR1 LNHDA, CDR2 SQIVND (reference sequence). This CDR3 has 15 amino acids. The V and J ends lost 1 base and 3 bases respectively, with 12 bases between them. The CDR3 here is CASSIAGDWEETQYF. CDR3 nucleotides: TGTGCCAGTAGTATAGCGGGGGACTGGGAAGAGACCCAGTACTTC.

The chain combines TRBV15 with TRBJ2-7; 8 nucleotides match TRBD1. The CDR3 sequence is 15 residues long. Losses at the gene ends were 5 bases for V and 0 bases for J; bases not matched to a gene: 6. CDR1 and CDR2 from the germline V gene are LNHNV and YYDKDF (reference sequence). CDR3 residues: CATSDRDRPSYEQYF. The CDR3 nucleotides are TGTGCCACCAGCGATAGGGACAGGCCCTCCTACGAGCAGTACTTC.

This clone turned up a few times. The rearrangement uses TRBV19 and TRBJ1-5; D call uncertain. CDR3 length equals 13 residues. The V and J ends lost 7 bases and 2 bases respectively, with 9 bases between them. CDR1 is LNHDA, CDR2 SQIVND, per germline (reference sequence). The CDR3, as DNA: TGTGCCAGTATCGGGAGTGGCAATCAGCCCCAGCATTTT. It yields the protein CASIGSGNQPQHF.

The chain joins TRBV29-1 to TRBJ1-2, with 10 positions matching TRBD1. The trim removed 4 bases at V and 0 bases at J, leaving 2 bases unmatched. The germline CDR1 and CDR2 sequences are SQVTM and ANQGSEA. The CDR3 covers 14 residues. Written as DNA, the CDR3 is TGCAGCGTTGCGGACAGGGGGTCTAACTATGGCTACACCTTC. Its translation: CSVADRGSNYGYTF.

The genes are TRBV29-1 and TRBJ2-1; 9 nucleotides agree with TRBD1. CDR1 SQVTM and CDR2 ANQGSEA come from the germline V gene. The trim removed 3 bases at V and 5 bases at J, leaving 8 bases unmatched. The length of the CDR3 is 15 residues. CDR3 in amino acids: CSVEGRGQGNNEQFF. DNA for the CDR3: TGCAGCGTTGAGGGTCGGGGACAGGGCAACAATGAGCAGTTCTTC.

The genes are TRBV5-1 and TRBJ1-2; a possible D gene is TRBD1 (6 bases). The CDR3 totals 12 residues. V was cut by 4 bases and J by 7 bases, with 11 bases left in between. CDR1 SGHRS and CDR2 YFSETQ come from the germline V gene. The CDR3 DNA sequence: TGCGCCAGCAGCCCCCGGGACACTGGCTACACCTTC. It translates to CASSPRDTGYTF.

This rearrangement joins TRBV29-1 to TRBJ2-4; perhaps TRBD1 as D (6 bases). Trimming removed 1 base from V and 1 base from J, with 14 bases in between. The CDR3 runs 16 residues. Germline V gene data show CDR1 as SQVTM and CDR2 as ANQGSEA. CDR3: CSVEVGRDRAKNIQYF. DNA for the CDR3: TGCAGCGTTGAAGTAGGGAGAGACAGGGCCAAAAACATTCAGTACTTC.

The rearrangement joins TRBV4-1 to TRBJ2-5; TRBD1 agrees at 9 bases. This CDR3 is 14 amino acids long. Germline V gives CDR1 MGHRA, CDR2 YSYEKL. The junction had 8 bases not matched to a gene; V was cut back by 3 bases and J by 9 bases. Here the CDR3 DNA reads TGCGCCAGCAGCCATCCCGGGACAGGGTACTCCCAGTACTTC. Amino acids: CASSHPGTGYSQYF.

The V gene is TRBV5-5, the J gene TRBJ2-3, with D tentatively TRBD1 (5 bases). V was clipped by 1 base and J by 4 bases, with 7 bases between them. The CDR3 length is 13 residues. Germline lookup yields CDR1 SGHKS and CDR2 YYEKEE (reference sequence). CDR3 region: CASSLTGSDTQYF. CDR3 nucleotides: TGTGCCAGCAGCTTGACAGGTTCAGATACGCAGTATTTT.

This clone showed up just a few times. The chain combines TRBV7-2 with TRBJ1-3; no firm D call. Trimming cost V 6 bases and J 0 bases, with 9 bases left between them. This CDR3 has 14 amino acids. Germline V CDR1 and CDR2: SGHTA, FQGNSA. CDR3 DNA: TGTGCCAGCAGGTCACCTACCTCTGGAAACACCATATATTTT. Protein product: CASRSPTSGNTIYF. Full variable domain (remainder filled in from reference TRBV7-2 and TRBJ1-3): GAGVSQSPSNKVTEKGKDVELRCDPISGHTALYWYRQSLGQGLEFLIYFQGNSAPDKSGLPSDRFSAERTGGSVSTLTIQRTQQEDSAVYLCASRSPTSGNTIYFGEGSWLTVV.